Each of the 32 T cell receptor beta chains below was sequenced from the same sample in a study of T cell changes during pregnancy in multiple sclerosis. Only in-frame clones appear in the TCRdb table, and some are missing; sequencing was by immunoSEQ multiplex PCR. Altogether 35,000 to 50,000 clones are present, roughly 87% being singletons, with the ten largest covering approximately 0.64%. The source material was CD4+ T cells from peripheral blood mononuclear cells, sampled in the first trimester of pregnancy. These receptors originate from a female donor with multiple sclerosis, enrolled in a pregnancy study.

The CDR3, as DNA: TGTGCCTGGAAGTTAAGCGGGAGCCAGACCGGGGAGCTGTTTTTT. This codes for CAWKLSGSQTGELFF. This chain links TRBV30 with TRBJ2-2; TRBD2 agrees at 8 bases. J was trimmed by 5 bases and V by 4 bases; bases with no gene match: 9. The germline V gene has CDR1 GTSNPN and CDR2 SVGIG (reference sequence). The CDR3 is made up of 15 amino acids. The whole variable domain, remainder taken from reference TRBV30 and TRBJ2-2, is SQTIHQWPATLVQPVGSPLSLECTVEGTSNPNLYWYRQAAGRGLQLLFYSVGIGQISSEVPQNLSASRPQDRQFILSSKKLLLSDSGFYLCAWKLSGSQTGELFFGEGSRLTVL.

This rearrangement joins TRBV18 to TRBJ2-2; 12 bases fit TRBD1. Germline V CDR1 and CDR2: KGHSH, LQKENI. This CDR3 is built from 16 residues. Trimming at V came to 3 bases and at J to 4 bases, leaving 3 bases not matched to a gene. The CDR3 sequence: CASSPGTGGSTGELFF. As DNA, the CDR3 is TGTGCCAGCTCACCCGGGACAGGGGGCAGCACCGGGGAGCTGTTTTTT.

Comment on this clone: One end of the junction varies from germline; a read error may be responsible. Here the CDR3 reads CASSFGTREAQYF. The CDR3 DNA is TGTGCCAGCAGCTTTGGGACTAGAGAGGCCCAGTACTTC. V usage is TRBV5-4 and J usage is TRBJ2-5, with 8 bases fitting TRBD2. CDR3 length: 13 amino acids. CDR1 is SGHNT and CDR2 is YYREEE in the germline V gene (reference sequence).

The J gene is TRBJ2-3, the V gene TRBV10-3, with 9 positions matching TRBD2. The germline V gene has CDR1 ENHRY and CDR2 SYGVKD. Losses at the gene ends were 4 bases for V and 2 bases for J; bases not matched to a gene: 10. This CDR3 comprises 17 residues. The CDR3 bases are TGTGCCATCAGTGTAACCGGGACTAGCAGACTCACAGATACGCAGTATTTT. Translation: CAISVTGTSRLTDTQYF.

The V call is TRBV18, the J call TRBJ1-2, with D hard to call. This CDR3 contains 15 residues. The germline V gene encodes CDR1 KGHSH and CDR2 LQKENI. V was cut by 0 bases and J by 4 bases, with 12 bases left in between. The CDR3 DNA follows: TGTGCCAGCTCACCACCGAGGGAATCAGGCTATGGCTACACCTTC. Its protein is CASSPPRESGYGYTF.

CDR3 nucleotide sequence: TGTGCCAGCAGCTTACCAGGGGACTACGCTGAGCAGTTCTTC. This gives the protein CASSLPGDYAEQFF. This sequence joins TRBV7-3 and TRBJ2-1, with TRBD2 as a possible D gene (7 bases). CDR3 length: 14 amino acids. Germline CDR1 reads SGHTA; CDR2 reads FQGTGA. V was trimmed by 2 bases and J by 9 bases, leaving 14 bases between them.

The chain is built from TRBV4-2 and TRBJ1-5; weak D call: TRBD1 (5 bases). The V end was cut by 1 base, the J end by 3 bases, with 10 bases between. Germline CDR1 is LGHNA and CDR2 is YNFKEQ. This CDR3 has 15 residues. As DNA, the CDR3 is TGTGCCAGCAGCCAAGGAGACAGCCCCAATCAGCCCCAGCATTTT. Translating gives CASSQGDSPNQPQHF.

The rearrangement uses TRBV15 and TRBJ2-1; 7 positions match TRBD1. Germline V gives CDR1 LNHNV, CDR2 YYDKDF (reference sequence). V trimming: 5 bases; J trimming: 12 bases; junction bases outside the gene matches: 16. The CDR3 has 15 amino acids. CDR3 bases: TGTGCCACCAGCCGCCCCCGAGGACAGGCTGGGGGGCAGTTCTTC. As protein: CATSRPRGQAGGQFF.

This chain uses TRBV6-6 with TRBJ2-1; 12 bases are shared with TRBD2. Germline V gene data show CDR1 as MNHNY and CDR2 as SVGAGI (reference sequence). This CDR3 is 16 amino acids long. Unmatched junction bases numbered 10, after V lost 6 bases and J lost 7 bases. The DNA of the CDR3 is TGTGCCAGCAGCCTAGGACTAGCGGGATTGGGTAATGAGCAGTTCTTC. Encoded protein: CASSLGLAGLGNEQFF.

The CDR3 nucleotides are TGTGCCAGCAAAGGACACCTGAACACTGAAGCTTTCTTT. It codes for CASKGHLNTEAFF. This chain links TRBV27 with TRBJ1-1; tentative D call: TRBD1 (5 bases). Trimming removed 7 bases at V and 0 bases at J, with 9 bases between. CDR1 MNHEY and CDR2 SMNVEV come from the germline V gene (reference sequence). The CDR3 length is 13 residues.

This clone was counted a single time. V is TRBV19 and J is TRBJ2-7, with 8 bases identical to TRBD1. CDR3 length equals 12 residues. V lost 5 bases to trimming and J lost 9 bases; unmatched junction nucleotides: 6. Germline CDR1 reads LNHDA; CDR2 reads SQIVND (reference sequence). The CDR3, as DNA: TGTGCCAGTAGTCGGACAGGGAGAGGGCAGTACTTC. Translation gives CASSRTGRGQYF.

This clone turned up a few times. The J gene is TRBJ1-1, the V gene TRBV30; no definite D call. The germline V gene has CDR1 GTSNPN and CDR2 SVGIG (reference sequence). This CDR3 contains 12 residues. The V and J ends lost 3 bases and 1 base respectively, with 6 bases between them. As DNA, the CDR3 is TGTGCCTGGAGCACAGCGAACACTGAAGCTTTCTTT. Protein product: CAWSTANTEAFF.

The rearrangement links TRBV30 to TRBJ2-1; tentatively, D is TRBD2 (5 bases). Per germline, CDR1 GTSNPN and CDR2 SVGIG (reference sequence). CDR3 size: 15 residues. V was pared by 0 bases and J by 6 bases, with 15 bases between. Here the CDR3 DNA reads TGTGCCTGGAGTGTACGGGGTGGCTTAGGCAATGAGCAGTTCTTC. Amino acids: CAWSVRGGLGNEQFF.

The chain uses TRBV4-3 and TRBJ2-2; 8 bases are shared with TRBD1. The CDR3 loop spans 14 amino acids. V gave up 11 bases and J gave up 2 bases; unmatched junction bases: 7. Germline assignment: CDR1 LGHNA and CDR2 YSLEER. DNA of the CDR3: TGCGCCGGAAAACAGGGGGTTAACACCGGGGAGCTGTTTTTT. Protein product: CAGKQGVNTGELFF.

The chain couples TRBV14 to TRBJ2-2; no definite D call. CDR1 SGHDN and CDR2 FVKESK come from the germline V gene. CDR3 length: 15 residues. Between the trimmed V and J ends, which lost 1 base and 0 bases, there was a span of 6 bases. CDR3 nucleotide sequence: TGTGCCAGCAGCCAAGTTAACTCGAACACCGGGGAGCTGTTTTTT. Residues: CASSQVNSNTGELFF.

The chain has TRBV19 and TRBJ2-3; TRBD2 agrees at 9 bases. The germline V gene encodes CDR1 LNHDA and CDR2 SQIVND (reference sequence). Trimming removed 7 bases from V and 3 bases from J; junction bases left unmatched: 5. CDR3 length: 14 residues. The CDR3 loop is CASTRAGGTDTQYF. CDR3 sequence (DNA): TGTGCCAGTACACGAGCGGGAGGAACAGATACGCAGTATTTT.

V gene TRBV9 combines with J gene TRBJ1-3; D call uncertain. This CDR3 region has 13 residues. From germline, CDR1 is SGDLS and CDR2 YYNGEE. The V gene lost 4 bases and the J gene lost 0 bases, with 5 bases spanning the gap. The CDR3 sequence: CASSRLSGNTIYF. The CDR3 nucleotides are TGTGCCAGCAGCCGACTCTCTGGAAACACCATATATTTT.

The chain carries TRBV5-1 and TRBJ2-7; TRBD1 might be the D (5 bases). Per germline, CDR1 SGHRS and CDR2 YFSETQ. The CDR3 contains 16 residues. Trimming removed 3 bases at V and 3 bases at J, with 19 bases between. CDR3 loop: CASSSELTGSLYEQYF. In DNA form, the CDR3 reads TGCGCCAGCAGCTCAGAGCTAACAGGATCCCTCTACGAGCAGTACTTC.

The V gene is TRBV11-3, the J gene TRBJ2-3, with D unresolved. In germline, CDR1 is SGHNT, CDR2 YENEEA. The CDR3 sequence is 13 residues long. With 2 bases removed from V and 6 bases from J, the gap between germline ends came to 9 bases. CDR3 protein: CASSLTAADTQYF. CDR3 nucleotides: TGTGCCAGCAGCTTAACCGCGGCCGATACGCAGTATTTT. Based on the CDR3 plus reference TRBV11-3 and TRBJ2-3, the full variable domain is EAGVVQSPRYKIIEKKQPVAFWCNPISGHNTLYWYLQNLGQGPELLIRYENEEAVDDSQLPKDRFSAERLKGVDSTLKIQPAELGDSAVYLCASSLTAADTQYFGPGTRLTVL.

The gene calls are TRBV4-3 and TRBJ2-3, with 13 bases identical to TRBD2. J was trimmed by 8 bases and V by 1 base; bases with no gene match: 6. Germline V gives CDR1 LGHNA, CDR2 YSLEER. The CDR3 extends over 16 amino acids. CDR3 in amino acids: CASSQGLAGGFSTQYF. Written as DNA, the CDR3 is TGCGCCAGCAGCCAAGGACTAGCGGGAGGTTTCAGTACGCAGTATTTT.

V gene TRBV30 combines with J gene TRBJ2-1, with D hard to call. This CDR3 has 16 residues. V was pared by 2 bases and J by 1 base, with 15 bases between. Per germline, CDR1 GTSNPN and CDR2 SVGIG (reference sequence). CDR3 in DNA: TGTGCCTGGAGTACTGAGAAGCCCCCTTCCTACAATGAGCAGTTCTTC. It encodes CAWSTEKPPSYNEQFF.

About this clone: The same CDR3 can be traced to other DNA sequences in this sample. This rearrangement joins TRBV6-6 to TRBJ1-1; D call uncertain. The germline CDR1 and CDR2 sequences are MNHNY and SVGAGI (reference sequence). V lost 2 bases to trimming and J lost 5 bases, with 12 bases between them. This CDR3 is built from 14 residues. CDR3 in amino acids: CASSYTVSGTEAFF. The CDR3 region has the DNA TGTGCCAGCAGTTACACGGTCAGCGGGACTGAAGCTTTCTTT.

In DNA, the CDR3 is TGTGCCAGCAGCGTCACCACTAGCGGGAGTGGAGAGACCCAGTACTTC. Its translation: CASSVTTSGSGETQYF. The chain employs TRBV9 and TRBJ2-5, with 11 bases aligning to TRBD2. This CDR3 is 16 amino acids long. Germline CDR1 is SGDLS and CDR2 is YYNGEE. V trimming: 2 bases; J trimming: 4 bases; junction bases outside the gene matches: 7.

This clone was detected once. The chain has TRBV29-1 and TRBJ2-5; a possible D gene is TRBD1 (5 bases). V dropped 7 bases and J dropped 2 bases, with 14 bases sitting between them. The CDR3 spans 13 residues. Germline-derived CDR1 and CDR2 are SQVTM and ANQGSEA. The CDR3 sequence is CSGGSGQQETQYF. CDR3 coding DNA: TGCAGCGGAGGCTCAGGGCAACAAGAGACCCAGTACTTC. Full variable domain (outside the CDR3, taken from reference TRBV29-1 and TRBJ2-5): SAVISQKPSRDICQRGTSLTIQCQVDSQVTMMFWYRQQPGQSLTLIATANQGSEATYESGFVIDKFPISRPNLTFSTLTVSNMSPEDSSIYLCSGGSGQQETQYFGPGTRLLVL.

The chain uses TRBV5-5 and TRBJ2-2, with TRBD2 matching over 11 bases. The ends lost 0 bases at V and 5 bases at J; junction bases unmatched: 12. CDR3 length: 19 amino acids. Per germline, CDR1 SGHKS and CDR2 YYEKEE (reference sequence). The CDR3 DNA follows: TGTGCCAGCAGCTTGGCCGGGATAGCGGGAGGGCCTCGGACCGGGGAGCTGTTTTTT. Translated: CASSLAGIAGGPRTGELFF.

This chain links TRBV7-2 with TRBJ1-2, with TRBD1 matching 9 bases. Losses at the gene ends were 5 bases for V and 2 bases for J; bases not matched to a gene: 3. The germline V gene encodes CDR1 SGHTA and CDR2 FQGNSA. This CDR3 is 14 amino acids long. The CDR3 DNA sequence: TGTGCCAGCAGCCCGGGACAGGGAAACTATGGCTACACCTTC. It is translated as CASSPGQGNYGYTF. Variable domain in full (rest from reference TRBV7-2 and TRBJ1-2): GAGVSQSPSNKVTEKGKDVELRCDPISGHTALYWYRQSLGQGLEFLIYFQGNSAPDKSGLPSDRFSAERTGGSVSTLTIQRTQQEDSAVYLCASSPGQGNYGYTFGSGTRLTVV.

The V and J genes are TRBV9 and TRBJ2-3, with a weak D call TRBD1 (6 bases). The V end was cut by 4 bases, the J end by 4 bases, with 13 bases between. This CDR3 has 14 residues. Germline V gene data show CDR1 as SGDLS and CDR2 as YYNGEE. The CDR3 loop is CASSTEQGPDTQYF. In DNA form, the CDR3 reads TGTGCCAGCAGCACGGAACAGGGACCAGATACGCAGTATTTT.

V usage is TRBV19 and J usage is TRBJ2-5, with 7 nucleotides matching TRBD2. The CDR3 length is 17 residues. The ends lost 3 bases at V and 5 bases at J; junction bases unmatched: 15. Germline CDR1 LNHDA, CDR2 SQIVND (reference sequence). Written as DNA, the CDR3 is TGTGCCAGTAGTATCGGGGCGGGAGTTGGGATAGAGGAGACCCAGTACTTC. Translation gives CASSIGAGVGIEETQYF.

CDR3 in amino acids: CASSFSGRGYNEQFF. The CDR3 DNA follows: TGTGCCAGCAGCTTTAGCGGGAGGGGGTACAATGAGCAGTTCTTC. This chain connects TRBV7-3 to TRBJ2-1; 11 nucleotides align to TRBD2. J lost 4 bases, V lost 3 bases, and 2 bases had no gene match. The CDR3 contains 15 residues. CDR1 SGHTA and CDR2 FQGTGA come from the germline V gene.

This rearrangement joins TRBV28 to TRBJ2-7, with a tentative D call TRBD1 (7 bases). Trimming shortened V by 2 bases and J by 0 bases, and 20 bases separated the two germline ends. The germline V gene has CDR1 MDHEN and CDR2 SYDVKM. This CDR3 is built from 18 residues. The CDR3 region has the DNA TGTGCCAGCAGTTTAGAGGTAGGGCGGGACAGCAGCTCCTACGAGCAGTACTTC. This codes for CASSLEVGRDSSSYEQYF.

The V and J genes are TRBV6-5 and TRBJ1-5, with 7 bases identical to TRBD1. Looked up from germline, CDR1 is MNHEY and CDR2 is SVGAGI. Trimming at V came to 6 bases and at J to 9 bases, leaving 8 bases not matched to a gene. This CDR3 has 13 residues. CDR3 amino acids: CASSQDRFGPQHF. The CDR3 DNA follows: TGTGCCAGCAGCCAGGACAGGTTTGGGCCCCAGCATTTT.

This chain connects TRBV29-1 to TRBJ2-3, with D possibly being TRBD2 (5 bases). V was clipped by 4 bases and J by 4 bases, with 9 bases between them. Germline CDR1 is SQVTM and CDR2 is ANQGSEA. This CDR3 has 12 residues. This chain's CDR3 is CSVVPEADTQYF. The DNA for the CDR3 is TGCAGCGTTGTCCCGGAGGCAGATACGCAGTATTTT.